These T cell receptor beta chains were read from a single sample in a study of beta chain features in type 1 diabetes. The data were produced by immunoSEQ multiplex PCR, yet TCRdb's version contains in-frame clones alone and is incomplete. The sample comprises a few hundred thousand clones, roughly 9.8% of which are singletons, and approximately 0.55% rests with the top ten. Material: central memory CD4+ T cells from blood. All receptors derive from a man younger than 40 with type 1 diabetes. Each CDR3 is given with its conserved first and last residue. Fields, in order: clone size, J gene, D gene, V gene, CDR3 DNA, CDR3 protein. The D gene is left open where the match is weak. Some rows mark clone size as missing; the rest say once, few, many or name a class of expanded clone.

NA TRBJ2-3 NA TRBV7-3 TGTGCCAGCAGCCCCCGGGGCGGGGACACAGATACGCAGTATTTT CASSPRGGDTDTQYF
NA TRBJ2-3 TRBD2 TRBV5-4 TGTGCCAGCAGACCCAGCGGGAGGGCCACAGATACGCAGTATTTT CASRPSGRATDTQYF
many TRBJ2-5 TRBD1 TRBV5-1 TGCGCCAGCAGCTTTACAGGGGATGGGGAGACCCAGTACTTC CASSFTGDGETQYF
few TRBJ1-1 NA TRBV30 TGTGCCTGGCGCGACAGGCTGAACACTGAAGCTTTCTTT CAWRDRLNTEAFF
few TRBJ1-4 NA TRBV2 TGTGCCAGCCGGACAGACCCTAATGAAAAACTGTTTTTT CASRTDPNEKLFF
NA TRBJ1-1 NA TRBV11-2 TGTGCCAGCAGCTTAGATAACAGATTCACTGAAGCTTTCTTT CASSLDNRFTEAFF
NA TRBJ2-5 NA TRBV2 TGTGCCACTGGAGGGATGGAAGAGACCCAGTACTTC CATGGMEETQYF
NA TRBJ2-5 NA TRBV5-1 TGCGCCAGCAGTCCCCGGGGGGCGGTTTTGGAGACCCAGTACTTC CASSPRGAVLETQYF
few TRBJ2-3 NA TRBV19 TGTGCCAGTAGTCTCGGGTGGACAGATACGCAGTATTTT CASSLGWTDTQYF
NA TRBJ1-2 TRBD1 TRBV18 TGTGCCAGCTCGCCTGACAGACAGGGCGGCTACACCTTC CASSPDRQGGYTF
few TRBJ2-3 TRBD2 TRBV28 TGTGCCAGCAGTCCGGGACTAGCGGGAGGTACGCAGTATTTT CASSPGLAGGTQYF
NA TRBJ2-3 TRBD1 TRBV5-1 TGCGCCAGCAGGGACCCGGGACAGGGCTCAGATACGCAGTATTTT CASRDPGQGSDTQYF
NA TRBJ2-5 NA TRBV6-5 TGTGCCAGCAGTTACTCGGAGGGCCGGGTGACCCAGTACTTC CASSYSEGRVTQYF
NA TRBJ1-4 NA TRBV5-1 TGCGCCAGCAGCTTGGAGGCAGGAGGTGAAAAACTGTTTTTT CASSLEAGGEKLFF
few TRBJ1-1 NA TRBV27 TGTGCCAGCAGTTCTCCCCCGGCGGGGGGTAGCACTGAAGCTTTCTTT CASSSPPAGGSTEAFF
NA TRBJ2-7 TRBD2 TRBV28 TGTGCCAGCAGGGTCGGACTAGCAGCCTACGAGCAGTACTTC CASRVGLAAYEQYF
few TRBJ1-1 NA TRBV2 TGTGCCAGCAGTGAGGTCCTTCTCACTGAAGCTTTCTTT CASSEVLLTEAFF
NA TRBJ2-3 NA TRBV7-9 TGTGCCAGCAGCTTGAGGCAGGGCGCAGATACGCAGTATTTT CASSLRQGADTQYF
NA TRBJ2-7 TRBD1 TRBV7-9 TGTGCCAGCAGCTTAGAGGACAGGGGGCTCCACGAGCAGTACTTC CASSLEDRGLHEQYF
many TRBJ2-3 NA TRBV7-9 TGTGCCAGCACCCCCTGGATCAGAGATACGCAGTATTTT CASTPWIRDTQYF
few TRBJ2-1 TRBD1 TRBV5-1 TGCGCCAGCAGCTGGGGGGACAGGGGATCCTACAATGAGCAGTTCTTC CASSWGDRGSYNEQFF
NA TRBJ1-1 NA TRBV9 TGCGCCAGCAGCGTAGGAGGGTCTGTGGACACTGAAGCTTTCTTT CASSVGGSVDTEAFF
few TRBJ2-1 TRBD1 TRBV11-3 TGTGCCAGCAGCCTGAACCCCGGGACAGGGGATGAGCAGTTCTTC CASSLNPGTGDEQFF
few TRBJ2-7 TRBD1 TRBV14 TGTGCCAGCAGCCAAGGCAGGGGGACCTACGAGCAGTACTTC CASSQGRGTYEQYF
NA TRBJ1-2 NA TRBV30 TGTGCCTGGAGCCACTACCCGGGAAATGGCTACACCTTC CAWSHYPGNGYTF
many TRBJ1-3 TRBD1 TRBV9 TGTGCCAGCAGCTCGGGACAGCACTCTGGAAACACCATATATTTT CASSSGQHSGNTIYF
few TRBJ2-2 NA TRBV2 TGTGCCAGCACCAACCTGGGGGAGAGCGGGGAGCTGTTTTTT CASTNLGESGELFF
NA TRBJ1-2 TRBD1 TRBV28 TGTGCCAGCAGTTTGGCCGGACAGGGGGCAAGTCTAGGCTACACCTTC CASSLAGQGASLGYTF
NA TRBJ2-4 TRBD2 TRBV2 TGTGCCAGCCAGCGGGAGGTAAACATTCAGTACTTC CASQREVNIQYF
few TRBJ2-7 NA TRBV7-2 TGTGCCAGCAGCAGAGGGGGGAGGCGGGACTACGAGCAGTACTTC CASSRGGRRDYEQYF
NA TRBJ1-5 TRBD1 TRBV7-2 TGTGCCAGCAGAGCGCTACAGGGGCTGGATCAGCCCCAGCATTTT CASRALQGLDQPQHF
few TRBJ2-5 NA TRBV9 TGTGCCAGCAGCGTAGCGGACGGGTATGGGGGAGAGACCCAGTACTTC CASSVADGYGGETQYF
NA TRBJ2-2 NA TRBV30 TGTGCCTGGAGCCCCTCCCCACTTAGAACTAAAAGGAACACCGGGGAGCTGTTTTTT CAWSPSPLRTKRNTGELFF
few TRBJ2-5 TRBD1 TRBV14 TGTGCCAGCAGCGGGCTTGGACAGGGTAAAGAGACCCAGTACTTC CASSGLGQGKETQYF
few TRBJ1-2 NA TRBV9 TGTGCCAGCAGCCCCAGGGGCTCGTGGGGCTACACCTTC CASSPRGSWGYTF
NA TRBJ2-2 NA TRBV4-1 TGCGCCAGCAGCCAAGATCCGGGAGTCGCCACCGGGGAGCTGTTTTTT CASSQDPGVATGELFF
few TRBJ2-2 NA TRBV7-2 TGTGCCAGCAGCACCCGACAGGAATTCACCGGGGAGCTGTTTTTT CASSTRQEFTGELFF
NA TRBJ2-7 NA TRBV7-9 TGTGCCAGCAGCCCCAAGACAGGGACTACCCACGAGCAGTACTTC CASSPKTGTTHEQYF
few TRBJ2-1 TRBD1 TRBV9 TGTGCCAGCAGCGTGTTGGGACAGGGACGCTACAATGAGCAGTTCTTC CASSVLGQGRYNEQFF
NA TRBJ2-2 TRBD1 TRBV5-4 TGTGCCAGCAGCTTTCGCTACAGGGGGGTGGAGGAGCTGTTTTTT CASSFRYRGVEELFF
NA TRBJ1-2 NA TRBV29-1 TGCAGCGTTGAAGATCCTGGGATGGGCGGCTACACCTTC CSVEDPGMGGYTF
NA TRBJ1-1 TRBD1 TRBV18 TGTGCCAGCTCACCGCGACAGGGTGCCGCTGAAGCTTTCTTT CASSPRQGAAEAFF
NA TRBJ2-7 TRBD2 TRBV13 TGTGCCAGCAGCTTAACCGCGACTCTAGCGGGAGGGCTCGGCCACGAGCAGTACTTC CASSLTATLAGGLGHEQYF
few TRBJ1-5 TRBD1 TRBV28 TGTGCCAGCAGTTTACCCTCAGGGGGCAGCAATCAGCCCCAGCATTTT CASSLPSGGSNQPQHF
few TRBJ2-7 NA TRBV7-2 TGTGCCAGCAGCCAAATGGTAGGAGACACTTACTCCTACGAGCAGTACTTC CASSQMVGDTYSYEQYF
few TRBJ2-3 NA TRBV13 TGTGCCAGCAGCTCGCGCCTAGGGGTAAGGGGCACAGATACGCAGTATTTT CASSSRLGVRGTDTQYF